This T cell receptor beta chain is from a study of metastatic and nonmetastatic thyroid tumors. Study summary: The comparison covered peripheral blood and tumor or nodule tissue in malignant and benign thyroid patients. Study findings and constraints: The reported finding was significantly higher TCR beta diversity in malignant thyroid tumors relative to benign nodules, in blood and tumor.

This CDR3 region has 15 residues. Germline loops: CDR1 SGDLS, CDR2 YYNGEE. No patient had received any treatment before thyroid surgery. This clone was seen a few times. Its antigen is unknown. An end of the junction differs from the germline gene, which may be a read error. In the source study's methods: Building a distant-metastasis classifier for papillary thyroid cancer drew on CDR3 differences across clinicopathological groups. With MiXCR, TCRdb reprocessed the PCR reads. TCRdb, not the authors, supplied the V and J calls. This table holds 26,000 or so clones, approximately 3.7% found once. This TCR came from a male donor with papillary thyroid cancer or a benign thyroid nodule (not recorded which). Some clones in this sample may be carry-over from other donors' samples. Sequencing was carried out using blood. The chain recombines TRBV9 with TRBJ1-5, with a possible D match to TRBD1 (5 bases). The CDR3 DNA reads as TGTGTCAGCAGCGTAGGGCTAGGGGTCAGTCAGCCCCAGCATTTT. It translates to CVSSVGLGVSQPQHF.